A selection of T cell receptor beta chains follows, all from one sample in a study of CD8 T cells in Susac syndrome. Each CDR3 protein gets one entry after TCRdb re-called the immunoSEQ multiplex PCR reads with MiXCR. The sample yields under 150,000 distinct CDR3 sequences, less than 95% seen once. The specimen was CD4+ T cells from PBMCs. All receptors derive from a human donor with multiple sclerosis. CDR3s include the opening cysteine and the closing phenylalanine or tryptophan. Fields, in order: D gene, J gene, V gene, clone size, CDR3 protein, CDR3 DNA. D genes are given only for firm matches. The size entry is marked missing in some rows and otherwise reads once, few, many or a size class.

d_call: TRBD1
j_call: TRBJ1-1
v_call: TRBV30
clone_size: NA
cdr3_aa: CAWRAGQFAEAFF
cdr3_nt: TGTGCCTGGCGTGCGGGACAGTTCGCTGAAGCTTTCTTT

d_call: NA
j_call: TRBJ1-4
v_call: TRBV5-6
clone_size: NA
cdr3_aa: CASSLDLGRGEKLFF
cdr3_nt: TGTGCCAGCAGCTTGGATCTCGGAAGGGGGGAAAAACTGTTTTTT

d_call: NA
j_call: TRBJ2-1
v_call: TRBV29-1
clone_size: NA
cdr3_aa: CSVQYNEQFF
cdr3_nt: TGCAGCGTACAGTACAATGAGCAGTTCTTC

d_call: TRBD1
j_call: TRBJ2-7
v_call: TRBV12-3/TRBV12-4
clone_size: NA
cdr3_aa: CASRGQGSGTYEQYF
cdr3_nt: TGTGCCAGCAGGGGACAGGGCAGCGGGACCTACGAGCAGTACTTC

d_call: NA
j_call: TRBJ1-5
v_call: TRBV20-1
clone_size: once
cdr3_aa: CSARDPWRNQPQHF
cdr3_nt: TGCAGTGCTAGAGATCCATGGCGCAATCAGCCCCAGCATTTT

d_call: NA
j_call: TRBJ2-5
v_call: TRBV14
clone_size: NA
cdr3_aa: CASSQELETQYF
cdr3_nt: TGTGCCAGCAGCCAAGAATTGGAGACCCAGTACTTC

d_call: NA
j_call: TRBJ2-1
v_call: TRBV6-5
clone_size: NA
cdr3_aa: CASSYSGRWGNEQFF
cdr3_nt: TGTGCCAGCAGTTACTCGGGCAGATGGGGCAATGAGCAGTTCTTC

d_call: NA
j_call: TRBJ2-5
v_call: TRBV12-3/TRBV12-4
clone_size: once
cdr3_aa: CASSFNQGSQYF
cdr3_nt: TGTGCCAGCAGTTTTAATCAGGGGTCCCAGTACTTC

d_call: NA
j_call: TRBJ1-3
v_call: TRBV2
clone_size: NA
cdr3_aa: CASSEEVLVGNTIYF
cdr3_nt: TGTGCCAGCAGTGAAGAGGTCCTGGTCGGAAACACCATATATTTT

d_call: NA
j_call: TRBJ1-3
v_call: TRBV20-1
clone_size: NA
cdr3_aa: CSALPGRTSGNTIYF
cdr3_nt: TGCAGTGCCCTGCCGGGTCGGACCTCTGGAAACACCATATATTTT

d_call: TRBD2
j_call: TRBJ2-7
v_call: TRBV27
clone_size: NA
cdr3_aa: CASSVSGERPYWMNEQYF
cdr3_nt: TGTGCCAGCAGTGTAAGCGGGGAGCGCCCCTATTGGATGAACGAGCAGTACTTC

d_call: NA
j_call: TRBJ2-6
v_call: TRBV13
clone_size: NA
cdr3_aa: CASSYTVSGANVLTF
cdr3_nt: TGTGCCAGCAGCTACACCGTCTCTGGGGCCAACGTCCTGACTTTC

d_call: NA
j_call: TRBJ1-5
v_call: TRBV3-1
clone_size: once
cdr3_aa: CASSQEGGRNQPQHF
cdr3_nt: TGTGCCAGCAGCCAAGAAGGGGGAAGGAATCAGCCCCAGCATTTT

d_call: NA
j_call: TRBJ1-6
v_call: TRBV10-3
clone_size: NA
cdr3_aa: CAISESYNSPLHF
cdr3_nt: TGTGCCATCAGTGAGTCCTATAATTCACCCCTCCACTTT

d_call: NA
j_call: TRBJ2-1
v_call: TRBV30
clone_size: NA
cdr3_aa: CAWTPGVIDNEQFF
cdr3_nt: TGTGCCTGGACCCCAGGGGTGATAGACAATGAGCAGTTCTTC